The 28 T cell receptor beta chains below all came from one sample that was sequenced in a study of a mutant IDH1 vaccine in newly diagnosed glioma. Their specific antigens are unknown. Using immunoSEQ multiplex PCR, the repertoire was profiled, and TCRdb retains in-frame clones only, with some absent. The repertoire holds about 83,000 clones, with over 75% as singletons. Time point described: week 47, end of study. Each dose of the vaccine consisted of 300 ug of mutant IDH1 20-mer peptide, with topical imiquimod. The sequences come from PBMCs, collected from a glioma patient whose treatment included an IDH1 peptide vaccine. The receptor source for this set is a man aged 35 to 55 with glioma.

For this clone: One junction end disagrees with the germline gene, perhaps due to a read error. The chain links TRBV7-7 to TRBJ2-1, with 12 bases matching TRBD2. This CDR3 comprises 15 residues. Looked up from germline, CDR1 is SSHAT and CDR2 is FNYEAQ (reference sequence). CDR3 sequence reads: CASSSTSGGYNEQFF. For the CDR3, the DNA is TGTGCTAGCAGCTCGACTAGCGGGGGTTACAATGAGCAGTTCTTC.

This clone has more than one count but fewer than ten. The chain combines TRBV6-1 with TRBJ2-7, with D perhaps TRBD1 (6 bases). The CDR3 consists of 14 residues. Per germline, CDR1 MNHNS and CDR2 SASEGT. Between the trimmed V and J ends, which lost 7 bases and 2 bases, there was a span of 15 bases. CDR3 amino acids: CASTRAAGAYEQYF. CDR3 in DNA: TGTGCCAGCACCAGAGCGGCAGGGGCCTACGAGCAGTACTTC.

This clone was found once. This chain joins TRBV5-1 and TRBJ1-1; the D gene is possibly TRBD1 (5 bases). The ends were cut back, 4 bases at V and 3 bases at J, with 7 bases in the middle. From germline, CDR1 is SGHRS and CDR2 YFSETQ. The length of the CDR3 is 12 residues. CDR3 sequence reads: CASSQGDTEAFF. CDR3 DNA sequence: TGCGCCAGCAGCCAAGGGGACACTGAAGCTTTCTTT.

J is TRBJ2-1 and V is TRBV10-3; TRBD2 agrees at 9 bases. This CDR3 is built from 17 residues. Germline assignment: CDR1 ENHRY and CDR2 SYGVKD. V shed 3 bases and J 0 bases; nucleotides not matched to a gene: 6. CDR3 coding DNA: TGTGCCATCAGTGACAGGAGCGGGGGGAGCTCCTACAATGAGCAGTTCTTC. It specifies CAISDRSGGSSYNEQFF.

The genes are TRBV6-6 and TRBJ2-2; 7 positions agree with TRBD1. The V and J ends lost 0 bases and 5 bases, in that order; junction bases with no gene match: 6. This CDR3 has 16 amino acids. Germline V gene lookup returns CDR1 MNHNY and CDR2 SVGAGI (reference sequence). The CDR3 DNA is TGTGCCAGCAGTTACTCGAGACAGGGTAATACCGGGGAGCTGTTTTTT. It encodes CASSYSRQGNTGELFF.

This sequence joins TRBV5-6 and TRBJ2-1, with a possible D match to TRBD2 (6 bases). Trimming took off 2 bases at V and 14 bases at J, with 14 bases between the two ends. Germline V gene sequence: CDR1 SGHDT, CDR2 YYEEEE. This CDR3 is built from 12 residues. For the CDR3, the DNA is TGTGCCAGCAGCTTTGATCGGGAGCTGGAGTTCTTC. Amino acids: CASSFDRELEFF.

This clone was recorded once. This chain connects TRBV6-6 to TRBJ1-5, with TRBD1 as a possible D gene (6 bases). The CDR3 has 14 residues. Germline loops: CDR1 MNHNY, CDR2 SVGAGI (reference sequence). Trimming shortened V by 7 bases and J by 3 bases, and 13 bases separated the two germline ends. Here the CDR3 DNA reads TGTGCCAGCATTCTACAGGGCTCCAATCAGCCCCAGCATTTT. It codes for CASILQGSNQPQHF.

This sequence joins TRBV6-5 and TRBJ2-7; D is possibly TRBD1 (7 bases). The germline V gene has CDR1 MNHEY and CDR2 SVGAGI. This CDR3 has 13 amino acids. V lost 2 bases and J 5 bases, leaving 10 bases between the germline ends. This chain's CDR3 is CASSYGGGDEQYF. In nucleotides, the CDR3 is TGTGCCAGCAGTTACGGAGGGGGCGACGAGCAGTACTTC.

The rearrangement links TRBV25-1 to TRBJ1-5; 11 bases are a match to TRBD1. Germline V gene sequence: CDR1 MGHDK, CDR2 SYGVNS. There are 17 residues in the CDR3. V lost 1 base and J lost 3; bases outside the gene matches: 5. The CDR3 protein is CASSEWAGQGDNQPQHF. The CDR3 DNA reads as TGTGCCAGCAGTGAATGGGCGGGACAGGGGGACAATCAGCCCCAGCATTTT.

V and J are TRBV5-1 and TRBJ1-1; possible D gene TRBD1, 5 bases. CDR3 length: 13 residues. CDR1 is SGHRS and CDR2 is YFSETQ in the germline V gene. CDR3 sequence: CAPIWGLDTEAFF. The CDR3 DNA reads as TGCGCTCCGATATGGGGCCTAGACACTGAAGCTTTCTTT.

The rearrangement uses TRBV10-1 and TRBJ2-5, with 13 bases lining up with TRBD2. Germline V CDR1 and CDR2: WNHNN, SYGVQD (reference sequence). The CDR3 has 19 residues. Losses at the gene ends were 0 bases for V and 0 bases for J; bases not matched to a gene: 7. The CDR3 DNA reads TGCGCCAGCAGTGAGTCTTCGGTGACTAGCGGGAGGAACCAAGAGACCCAGTACTTC. Its protein is CASSESSVTSGRNQETQYF.

The V gene is TRBV19, the J gene TRBJ2-7; 8 nucleotides agree with TRBD1. The ends lost 3 bases at V and 2 bases at J; junction bases unmatched: 6. This CDR3 is 15 amino acids long. CDR1 and CDR2 (germline): LNHDA, SQIVND (reference sequence). In DNA, the CDR3 is TGTGCCAGTAGTATCCGACAGGGGAGCCCCTACGAGCAGTACTTC. This translates into CASSIRQGSPYEQYF.

The rearrangement joins TRBV27 to TRBJ2-2; D tentatively reads TRBD1 or TRBD2 (5 bases each). V was cut by 2 bases and J by 4 bases, with 8 bases left in between. This CDR3 has 14 residues. The V gene's germline CDR1 is MNHEY and CDR2 SMNVEV (reference sequence). In DNA form, the CDR3 reads TGTGCCAGCAGTTTACTGGGGGTCACCGGGGAGCTGTTTTTT. This codes for CASSLLGVTGELFF.

The chain combines TRBV6-1 with TRBJ1-4; D may be TRBD1 (6 bases). V was pared by 8 bases and J by 11 bases, with 21 bases between. This CDR3 spans 14 amino acids. Germline assignment: CDR1 MNHNS and CDR2 SASEGT. The CDR3 sequence is CASGFQDSEWKLFF. DNA for the CDR3: TGTGCCAGCGGTTTTCAGGACAGTGAGTGGAAACTGTTTTTT.

V and J are TRBV11-2 and TRBJ2-7; TRBD2 aligns across 7 bases. The CDR3 contains 16 residues. J gave up 0 bases and V 1 base, and 6 bases lay outside the gene matches. Germline assignment: CDR1 SGHAT and CDR2 FQNNGV. The CDR3 here is CASSLGDGGSSYEQYF. CDR3 nucleotide sequence: TGTGCCAGCAGCTTAGGGGATGGCGGGAGCTCCTACGAGCAGTACTTC.

V usage is TRBV30 and J usage is TRBJ1-2; perhaps TRBD1 as D (5 bases). Trimming removed 5 bases at V and 8 bases at J, with 21 bases between. CDR1 GTSNPN and CDR2 SVGIG come from the germline V gene (reference sequence). The CDR3 has 14 amino acids. The CDR3 coding sequence is TGTGCCTGGGAGAAGGACATAATGGGAGGAGGCTACACCTTC. Protein sequence: CAWEKDIMGGGYTF.

The CDR3 sequence: CASSDTQETQYF. In nucleotides, the CDR3 is TGTGCCAGCAGTGATACCCAAGAGACCCAGTACTTC. The chain links TRBV2 to TRBJ2-5; D is ambiguous. CDR1 and CDR2 (germline): SNHLY, FYNNEI. This CDR3 region has 12 residues. Between the trimmed V and J ends, which lost 3 bases and 1 base, there was a span of 3 bases.

The rearrangement links TRBV6-1 to TRBJ1-4, with 8 bases matching TRBD1. J gave up 5 bases and V 7 bases, and 6 bases lay outside the gene matches. The CDR3 covers 14 residues. Germline CDR1 and CDR2: MNHNS and SASEGT. CDR3 DNA: TGTGCCAGCATTCTGGACAGGGTAAATGAAAAACTGTTTTTT. As protein: CASILDRVNEKLFF.

This chain links TRBV5-1 with TRBJ1-3; tentative D call: TRBD1 (6 bases). With 0 bases removed from V and 4 bases from J, the gap between germline ends came to 8 bases. This CDR3 comprises 14 residues. Germline lookup yields CDR1 SGHRS and CDR2 YFSETQ. CDR3 sequence: CASSLEGGGNTIYF. As DNA, the CDR3 is TGCGCCAGCAGCTTGGAGGGGGGCGGAAACACCATATATTTT.

The CDR3 is CASSVAGGDNSPLHF. DNA of the CDR3: TGTGCCAGCAGCGTTGCAGGGGGCGATAATTCACCCCTCCACTTT. The rearrangement links TRBV9 to TRBJ1-6; 8 nucleotides line up with TRBD1. The germline gives CDR1 SGDLS, CDR2 YYNGEE. CDR3 length equals 15 residues. The J segment lost 5 bases and the V segment lost 2 bases, leaving 3 bases of the junction unmatched.

The chain has TRBV19 and TRBJ1-5, with D unclear. Between the trimmed V and J ends, which lost 6 bases and 0 bases, there was a span of 12 bases. Germline V gives CDR1 LNHDA, CDR2 SQIVND (reference sequence). CDR3 size: 15 residues. The CDR3 DNA reads TGTGCCAGTAGAGGAGTCTACTATAGCAATCAGCCCCAGCATTTT. This encodes CASRGVYYSNQPQHF.

The V and J genes are TRBV27 and TRBJ2-7; perhaps TRBD2 as D (5 bases). V was shortened by 3 bases and J by 2 bases, with 11 bases between the two germline ends. There are 14 residues in the CDR3. The germline CDR1 and CDR2 sequences are MNHEY and SMNVEV (reference sequence). The CDR3 nucleotides are TGTGCCAGCAGTTTCTTAGGGAGTCCCTACGAGCAGTACTTC. As protein: CASSFLGSPYEQYF.

The V and J genes are TRBV11-1 and TRBJ2-3; possible D gene TRBD2, 6 bases. Germline CDR1 reads SGHAT; CDR2 reads FQDESV (reference sequence). Trimming cost V 1 base and J 1 base, with 6 bases left between them. This CDR3 region has 14 residues. CDR3 in amino acids: CASSLGGGTDTQYF. DNA of the CDR3: TGTGCCAGCAGCTTAGGCGGGGGCACAGATACGCAGTATTTT.

This clone was detected only once. The chain employs TRBV10-3 and TRBJ2-4, with D maybe TRBD2 (6 bases). Trimming removed 1 base from V and 3 bases from J, with 13 bases in between. The V gene's germline CDR1 is ENHRY and CDR2 SYGVKD. The CDR3 has 16 residues. The CDR3 coding sequence is TGTGCCATCAGTGAGTTGGTTGGAGGGAGCAAAAACATTCAGTACTTC. It yields the protein CAISELVGGSKNIQYF.

The V and J genes are TRBV7-2 and TRBJ1-2, with 8 positions matching TRBD1. The trim removed 2 bases at V and 6 bases at J, leaving 14 bases unmatched. Germline loops: CDR1 SGHTA, CDR2 FQGNSA. This CDR3 comprises 17 residues. The CDR3 bases are TGTGCCAGCAGCTTAATTTTTCTCGGACAGGGAAGAAATGGCTACACCTTC. Its translation is CASSLIFLGQGRNGYTF.

The chain couples TRBV6-1 to TRBJ2-2; D uncertain. The germline V and J ends were trimmed by 7 bases and 2 bases, with 14 bases remaining between them. CDR1 MNHNS and CDR2 SASEGT come from the germline V gene. The CDR3 spans 15 residues. The CDR3 sequence is CASMAGRSNTGELFF. CDR3 in DNA: TGTGCCAGCATGGCAGGTAGAAGTAACACCGGGGAGCTGTTTTTT.

The CDR3 reads CASSQAQEEVQETQYF. The CDR3, as DNA: TGTGCCAGCAGCCAGGCACAGGAGGAGGTGCAAGAGACCCAGTACTTC. The chain joins TRBV4-2 to TRBJ2-5, with D perhaps given as TRBD1 or TRBD2 (5 bases each). The V gene's germline CDR1 is LGHNA and CDR2 YNFKEQ. The V gene lost 3 bases and the J gene lost 2 bases, with 16 bases spanning the gap. The CDR3 has 16 residues.

V and J are TRBV5-4 and TRBJ1-1, with D possibly TRBD1 on 5 matching bases. The CDR3 consists of 14 residues. Trimming took off 2 bases at V and 3 bases at J, with 11 bases between the two ends. Germline V gives CDR1 SGHNT, CDR2 YYREEE (reference sequence). This CDR3 reads CASSFPGRDTEAFF. Written as DNA, the CDR3 is TGTGCCAGCAGCTTCCCGGGGCGCGACACTGAAGCTTTCTTT.